A selection of T cell receptor beta chains follows, all from one sample in a study of T cell responses to AZD1222 COVID-19 vaccine. The method was immunoSEQ multiplex PCR; TCRdb's version includes in-frame clones alone and lacks a portion of them. The table shows about 120,000 clones, with about 88% occurring only once. The sample in question was peripheral blood, obtained on day 0 of AZD1222 vaccination. These receptors were taken from an adult in good health. The CDR3 runs from the conserved cysteine through the conserved F or W. D genes are given only for firm matches. Clone size is not always given. Where it is, it says once, few, many or a class for expanded clones.

TRBJ2-4 TRBV4-3 - - CASSQDRGPVSKNIQYF TGCGCCAGCAGCCAAGATCGGGGTCCTGTATCCAAAAACATTCAGTACTTC
TRBJ1-2 TRBV5-1 - - CASSPSANYGYTF TGCGCCAGCAGTCCGTCAGCTAACTATGGCTACACCTTC
TRBJ1-1 TRBV7-3 TRBD1 few CASSLTPGQREAFF TGTGCCAGCAGCTTAACGCCGGGACAGCGGGAAGCTTTCTTT
TRBJ1-4 TRBV10-3 - - CAISALQVRRNEKLFF TGTGCCATCAGCGCCCTACAGGTTCGCCGTAATGAAAAACTGTTTTTT
TRBJ1-3 TRBV7-9 - - CASSLGLRADSGNTIYF TGTGCCAGCAGCTTAGGGCTCCGGGCAGACTCTGGAAACACCATATATTTT
TRBJ1-5 TRBV2 - - CASQGPDYSNQPQHF TGTGCCAGCCAGGGCCCAGACTATAGCAATCAGCCCCAGCATTTT
TRBJ1-1 TRBV7-2 - once CASSLRQSQNTEAFF TGTGCCAGCAGCTTGAGACAGTCCCAGAACACTGAAGCTTTCTTT
TRBJ2-2 TRBV24-1 TRBD1 - CATSDPPWGTGWTGELFF TGTGCCACCAGTGATCCACCCTGGGGGACAGGGTGGACCGGGGAGCTGTTTTTT
TRBJ1-1 TRBV28 - - CASRDSFLNTEAFF TGTGCCAGCAGAGACAGCTTCTTGAACACTGAAGCTTTCTTT
TRBJ1-2 TRBV7-9 - - CASSRATADNYGYTF TGTGCCAGCAGCCGGGCGACAGCTGATAACTATGGCTACACCTTC
TRBJ1-2 TRBV18 TRBD1 - CASSQLTGTEKNYGYTF TGTGCCAGCTCACAACTTACCGGGACAGAGAAGAACTATGGCTACACCTTC
TRBJ2-7 TRBV6-2/TRBV6-3 TRBD1 - CASSRDRDYEQYF TGTGCCAGCAGCCGCGACAGGGACTACGAGCAGTACTTC
TRBJ1-6 TRBV7-9 - few CASSLDNSPLHF TGTGCCAGCAGCTTAGATAATTCACCCCTCCACTTT
TRBJ1-5 TRBV3-1/TRBV3-2 - - CASSQAHHQPQHF TGTGCCAGCAGCCAAGCCCATCATCAGCCCCAGCATTTT
TRBJ1-3 TRBV6-1 - - CASSEMGRGNTIYF TGTGCCAGCAGTGAAATGGGGCGTGGAAACACCATATATTTT
TRBJ1-5 TRBV24-1 - few CATSDSLNQPQHF TGTGCCACCAGCGACAGCTTAAATCAGCCCCAGCATTTT
TRBJ2-7 TRBV11-3 TRBD1 - CASRGQGKQYF TGTGCCAGCCGCGGACAGGGGAAGCAGTACTTC
TRBJ2-5 TRBV5-4 - - CASSPNRFQETQYF TGTGCCAGCAGTCCAAACAGGTTCCAAGAGACCCAGTACTTC
TRBJ2-2 TRBV5-6 - - CASSWQDTGELFF TGTGCCAGCAGCTGGCAGGACACCGGGGAGCTGTTTTTT
TRBJ2-7 TRBV7-9 - - CASSVTGFYEQYF TGTGCCAGCAGCGTCACAGGGTTCTACGAGCAGTACTTC
TRBJ1-1 TRBV29-1 TRBD1 - CSVVRDRGTEAFF TGCAGCGTCGTCCGGGACAGGGGCACTGAAGCTTTCTTT
TRBJ2-1 TRBV28 - once CASTSGPNEQFF TGTGCCAGTACAAGTGGTCCCAATGAGCAGTTCTTC
TRBJ2-2 TRBV24-1 TRBD1 once CATSESAGGANTGELFF TGTGCCACCAGTGAATCCGCAGGGGGTGCAAACACCGGGGAGCTGTTTTTT
TRBJ2-7 TRBV28 - - CASTKNPTVNEQYF TGTGCCAGCACCAAGAATCCGACAGTGAACGAGCAGTACTTC
TRBJ2-1 TRBV11-2 TRBD2 - CASSLAPSGVYNEQFF TGTGCCAGCAGCTTAGCTCCTAGCGGGGTGTACAATGAGCAGTTCTTC
TRBJ2-1 TRBV5-1 - - CASSLGRFAGKNNNEQFF TGCGCCAGCAGCTTGGGGAGGTTCGCGGGGAAAAACAACAATGAGCAGTTCTTC